This passage covers 10 T cell receptor beta chains from one sample sequenced in a study of CD4+ T cells in melanoma (dated by TCRdb to between 2020 and 2023). Libraries were built with the immunoSEQ multiplex PCR assay. In its TCRdb copy, this immuneACCESS table keeps in-frame sequences only and misses some clones. Where compared with another copy, unresolved V genes explain less than half of these, and the others have no known cause. Within this sample are about 120,000 clones, with about 90% of them counted one time only. The top ten clonotypes cover about 3.5% of the sample. Sequenced: peripheral blood. The receptors come from a human donor with melanoma.

The V call is TRBV5-1, the J call TRBJ2-7, with 12 bases lining up with TRBD2. The CDR3 length is 16 residues. Trimming at V came to 3 bases and at J to 3 bases, leaving 7 bases not matched to a gene. The V gene's germline CDR1 is SGHRS and CDR2 YFSETQ. CDR3 in amino acids: CASSSRLAGAVYEQYF. The CDR3 DNA reads TGCGCCAGCAGCTCCCGACTAGCGGGGGCCGTCTACGAGCAGTACTTC.

The CDR3 reads CASRATGGMAEKLFF. The CDR3 nucleotides read TGTGCCAGCAGAGCCACAGGGGGTATGGCTGAAAAACTGTTTTTT. This chain links TRBV6-1 with TRBJ1-4; 8 nucleotides align to TRBD1. Germline V gene lookup returns CDR1 MNHNS and CDR2 SASEGT. The CDR3 is 15 residues long. V dropped 6 bases and J dropped 7; count of bases not matched to a gene: 10.

The V gene is TRBV14, the J gene TRBJ2-3; a weak D match, TRBD2 (6 bases). Trimming shortened V by 3 bases and J by 4 bases, and 8 bases separated the two germline ends. This CDR3 comprises 13 residues. The germline V gene encodes CDR1 SGHDN and CDR2 FVKESK. The CDR3 sequence is CASSHWGADTQYF. In DNA form, the CDR3 reads TGTGCCAGCAGCCATTGGGGGGCAGATACGCAGTATTTT.

The chain carries TRBV19 and TRBJ2-2; possibly TRBD1 for D (7 bases). Germline V gene lookup returns CDR1 LNHDA and CDR2 SQIVND (reference sequence). CDR3 length equals 15 residues. V was pared by 1 base and J by 4 bases, with 10 bases between. CDR3 nucleotide sequence: TGTGCCAGTAGTATAGGTCAGGGGGGCACCGGGGAGCTGTTTTTT. Amino acid sequence: CASSIGQGGTGELFF. The whole variable domain, filled in from reference TRBV19 and TRBJ2-2, reads DGGITQSPKYLFRKEGQNVTLSCEQNLNHDAMYWYRQDPGQGLRLIYYSQIVNDFQKGDIAEGYSVSREKKESFPLTVTSAQKNPTAFYLCASSIGQGGTGELFFGEGSRLTVL.

This chain links TRBV4-2 with TRBJ2-1, with TRBD1 identical over 9 bases. CDR3 length equals 17 residues. With 2 bases clipped from V and 5 bases from J, the junction kept 10 bases outside the gene matches. Germline V gene sequence: CDR1 LGHNA, CDR2 YNFKEQ. The CDR3 sequence: CASSQSDRGELDNEQFF. In DNA, the CDR3 is TGTGCCAGCAGCCAATCGGACAGGGGTGAACTCGACAATGAGCAGTTCTTC.

This clone was seen only once. This chain uses TRBV7-3 with TRBJ1-6; 9 nucleotides match TRBD1. V trimming: 5 bases; J trimming: 6 bases; junction bases outside the gene matches: 5. This CDR3 spans 15 amino acids. Germline V gene lookup returns CDR1 SGHTA and CDR2 FQGTGA. The CDR3, as DNA: TGTGCCAGCAGCAGGACAGGGGACAGTAATTCACCCCTCCACTTT. It encodes CASSRTGDSNSPLHF.

This CDR3 is CASSIGPYEQYF. The CDR3 DNA is TGTGCCAGCAGCATCGGACCCTACGAGCAGTACTTC. The chain carries TRBV5-6 and TRBJ2-7; D is ambiguous. V was trimmed by 4 bases and J by 2 bases, leaving 7 bases between them. Germline loops: CDR1 SGHDT, CDR2 YYEEEE. This CDR3 region has 12 residues.

V and J are TRBV6-5 and TRBJ1-2; TRBD1 aligns across 11 bases. The CDR3 is made up of 14 amino acids. From germline, CDR1 is MNHEY and CDR2 SVGAGI. V was clipped by 6 bases and J by 8 bases; unmatched bases: 8. CDR3 coding DNA: TGTGCCAGCAGCCCAGGACAGGGGGCTGGGGGCTACACCTTC. Translating gives CASSPGQGAGGYTF.

V gene TRBV7-2 combines with J gene TRBJ2-7, with a tentative D call TRBD1 (5 bases). The CDR3 runs 15 residues. V gave up 4 bases and J gave up 2 bases, with 15 bases separating them. Germline lookup yields CDR1 SGHTA and CDR2 FQGNSA. The CDR3 coding sequence is TGTGCCAGCAGCTCTCGGGCCGCAGGGCCCTACGAGCAGTACTTC. This gives the protein CASSSRAAGPYEQYF.

Within the sample, this clone is large. This CDR3 is CASSWRLGQENTEAFF. CDR3 nucleotides: TGTGCCAGCAGTTGGCGACTTGGACAGGAGAACACTGAAGCTTTCTTT. The J gene is TRBJ1-1, the V gene TRBV27; 7 nucleotides agree with TRBD1. The germline V gene has CDR1 MNHEY and CDR2 SMNVEV (reference sequence). The length of the CDR3 is 16 residues. V lost 4 bases to trimming and J lost 1 base; unmatched junction nucleotides: 9.